These T cell receptor beta chains were read from a single sample in a study of control samples from healthy donors and cancer patients. TCRdb's copy holds only in-frame clones and misses some; the assay was immunoSEQ multiplex PCR. The table shows roughly 130,000 clones, with approximately 94% occurring only once. Material: blood. These receptors originate from a young man in good health. The CDR3 runs from the conserved cysteine through the conserved F or W. Each record gives: D gene, J gene, clone size, CDR3 length, V gene, CDR3 DNA, CDR3 protein. D genes are given only for firm matches. A row's size may be missing; if present it is once, few, many or a size class.

d_gene: TRBD1
j_gene: TRBJ2-7
abundance: NA
len: 16
v_gene: TRBV7-9
CDR3nt: TGTGCCAGCAGCGCCTCCGGGACAGGGAGGTCCTACGAGCAGTACTTC
CDR3aa: CASSASGTGRSYEQYF

d_gene: NA
j_gene: TRBJ1-6
abundance: NA
len: 13
v_gene: TRBV7-2
CDR3nt: TGTGCCAGCACCTGGGAGGACGGTTCACCCCTCCACTTT
CDR3aa: CASTWEDGSPLHF

d_gene: NA
j_gene: TRBJ1-1
abundance: NA
len: 11
v_gene: TRBV4-2
CDR3nt: TGTGCCAGCAGCCAAGGGATTGAAGCTTTCTTT
CDR3aa: CASSQGIEAFF

d_gene: NA
j_gene: TRBJ1-6
abundance: NA
len: 13
v_gene: TRBV12-3/TRBV12-4
CDR3nt: TGTGCCAGCAGTTCCCGGCGGGATTCACCCCTCCACTTT
CDR3aa: CASSSRRDSPLHF

d_gene: NA
j_gene: TRBJ1-2
abundance: NA
len: 12
v_gene: TRBV30
CDR3nt: NA
CDR3aa: CAWGLGTGDNTF

d_gene: NA
j_gene: TRBJ1-3
abundance: NA
len: 14
v_gene: TRBV2
CDR3nt: TGTGCCAGCAGTGAGAGCGTCTCTGGAAACACCATATATTTT
CDR3aa: CASSESVSGNTIYF

d_gene: TRBD1
j_gene: TRBJ1-1
abundance: NA
len: 14
v_gene: TRBV7-2
CDR3nt: TGTGCCAGCAGCTTGAGACAGGGAGGCTCCGAAGCTTTCTTT
CDR3aa: CASSLRQGGSEAFF

d_gene: NA
j_gene: TRBJ1-6
abundance: once
len: 16
v_gene: TRBV27
CDR3nt: TGTGCCAGCAGTTTAGGGGGTTTCACCTATAATTCACCCCTCCACTTT
CDR3aa: CASSLGGFTYNSPLHF

d_gene: NA
j_gene: TRBJ1-5
abundance: NA
len: 14
v_gene: TRBV2
CDR3nt: TGTGCCAGCAGTGAAGACAGGGTTGGGCAGCCCCAGCATTTT
CDR3aa: CASSEDRVGQPQHF

d_gene: TRBD1
j_gene: TRBJ2-2
abundance: NA
len: 17
v_gene: TRBV15
CDR3nt: TGTGCCACCAGCTCCCCTCAGGAGCAGGGGGCTGCCGGGGAGCTGTTTTTT
CDR3aa: CATSSPQEQGAAGELFF

d_gene: TRBD2
j_gene: TRBJ2-5
abundance: NA
len: 15
v_gene: TRBV30
CDR3nt: TGTGCCTGGACCTTAGCGGGGGGGAGATTGGAGACCCAGTACTTC
CDR3aa: CAWTLAGGRLETQYF

d_gene: TRBD1
j_gene: TRBJ2-1
abundance: NA
len: 14
v_gene: TRBV5-1
CDR3nt: TGCGCCAGCAGTCGGGACAGCACAAACAATGAGCAGTTCTTC
CDR3aa: CASSRDSTNNEQFF

d_gene: NA
j_gene: TRBJ1-3
abundance: NA
len: 16
v_gene: TRBV2
CDR3nt: TGTGCCAGCAGTGACCCGACCCAGGGTCTAGGAAACACCATATATTTT
CDR3aa: CASSDPTQGLGNTIYF

d_gene: NA
j_gene: TRBJ2-7
abundance: NA
len: 13
v_gene: TRBV2
CDR3nt: TGTGCCAGCAGTGACCTGGGTCTGGACGAGCAGTACTTC
CDR3aa: CASSDLGLDEQYF

d_gene: NA
j_gene: TRBJ2-7
abundance: NA
len: 13
v_gene: TRBV9
CDR3nt: TGTGCCAGCAGCCCCCAGAACTCCTACGAGCAGTACTTC
CDR3aa: CASSPQNSYEQYF

d_gene: NA
j_gene: TRBJ2-3
abundance: NA
len: 13
v_gene: TRBV28
CDR3nt: TGTGCCAGCGCCGGTACCCCTATTAATACGCAGTATTTT
CDR3aa: CASAGTPINTQYF

d_gene: NA
j_gene: TRBJ1-1
abundance: NA
len: 13
v_gene: TRBV6-5
CDR3nt: TGTGCCAGCAGTTACGAGAGGGGGGGGGAAGCTTTCTTT
CDR3aa: CASSYERGGEAFF

d_gene: NA
j_gene: TRBJ2-2
abundance: once
len: 13
v_gene: TRBV11-3
CDR3nt: TGTGCCAGCAGCTTAGGGGGGACCGGGGAGCTGTTTTTT
CDR3aa: CASSLGGTGELFF

d_gene: TRBD2
j_gene: TRBJ2-2
abundance: NA
len: 16
v_gene: TRBV7-2
CDR3nt: TGTGCCAGCAGCTTAAGTCTAGCGGGGGGTCTCGGGGAGCTGTTTTTT
CDR3aa: CASSLSLAGGLGELFF

d_gene: NA
j_gene: TRBJ2-7
abundance: NA
len: 14
v_gene: TRBV7-9
CDR3nt: TGTGCCAGCAGCTCGCGGGGTCGGGATTCTGGGCAGTACTTC
CDR3aa: CASSSRGRDSGQYF

d_gene: NA
j_gene: TRBJ2-5
abundance: few
len: 18
v_gene: TRBV4-1
CDR3nt: TGCGCCAGCAGCCAAGATCCGGCTGGCCTGAACTGGGGGGAGACCCAGTACTTC
CDR3aa: CASSQDPAGLNWGETQYF

d_gene: TRBD1
j_gene: TRBJ1-6
abundance: NA
len: 16
v_gene: TRBV19
CDR3nt: TGTGCCAGTAGTATTCGGCCCGGGACAGGGGATTCACCCCTCCACTTT
CDR3aa: CASSIRPGTGDSPLHF

d_gene: TRBD1
j_gene: TRBJ1-2
abundance: NA
len: 15
v_gene: TRBV7-8
CDR3nt: TGTGCCAGCAGCCCCCTGACAGGGGAAAAGAAGGGCTACACCTTC
CDR3aa: CASSPLTGEKKGYTF

d_gene: TRBD1
j_gene: TRBJ1-5
abundance: NA
len: 14
v_gene: TRBV3-1/TRBV3-2
CDR3nt: TGTGCCAGCAGCCACCGGGACAGGGGGCAGCCCCAGCATTTT
CDR3aa: CASSHRDRGQPQHF